This TCR beta chain is from a study of blood T cells in healthy people across ages. This CDR3 has 13 residues. Germline CDR1 reads MDHEN; CDR2 reads SYDVKM. Trimming cost V 6 bases and J 10 bases; bases outside gene matches: 9. Donors were systemically healthy Caucasian individuals from Russia aged roughly 6 to 95 years. Total RNA was extracted at no less than 5.5 micrograms per sample. Next came a second PCR, run for about 7 to 12 cycles, which used a sample-barcoded 5' primer along with a J-beta primer mix. Every cDNA was tagged by a template-switch adaptor with 12 random nucleotides. Using its own MiXCR run on the 5' RACE reads, TCRdb lists one record per CDR3 protein. Of 700,000 to 950,000 distinct CDR3 sequences detected, 58% appear once; the ten largest clones hold 22%.

Sample: blood. J is TRBJ2-1 and V is TRBV28; 7 bases map to TRBD2. This clonotype was obtained from a young man in good health. CDR3 protein: CASRTPGGGEQFF. The DNA for the CDR3 is TGTGCCAGCAGAACCCCTGGGGGGGGGGAGCAGTTCTTC.